The clone carrying this T cell receptor beta chain has just a few counts. After constant-region reverse-primer amplification, full-length variable regions underwent semi-nested PCR with Nested Universal Primer A. From the 5' RACE reads, TCRdb called clonotypes with MiXCR, one entry per CDR3 protein. The sample consists of about 57,000 distinct CDR3 sequences, roughly 28% of them appearing once. Germline CDR1 and CDR2: SGHNT and YENEEA. This CDR3 region has 15 residues. The V end lost 5 bases, the J end lost 6 bases, and 19 bases lay between the germline ends. The chain recombines TRBV11-3 with TRBJ1-1; D is possibly TRBD1 (5 bases). The source material was tumor-infiltrating memory CD4+ T cells sorted from the breast tumor. Sample subset: memory CD4+ T cells, CD4+CD45RO+CD25-. This TCR derives from a female donor with breast cancer. For the CDR3, the DNA is TGTGCCAGCAGCCCAGGGACCTACAACGTAGCTGAAGCTTTCTTT. Its protein is CASSPGTYNVAEAFF.